The next 12 T cell receptor beta chains were all read from a single sample in a study of T cell repertoires in cytomegalovirus infection. MiXCR, applied by TCRdb to the reads, yields one record per CDR3 protein. The sample records approximately 600,000 distinct CDR3 sequences, almost 40% being singletons. The antigens these receptors bind are not known. The sequenced sample was cultured PBMCs, obtained from culture after CMV antigen stimulation. All receptors derive from a human donor in good health (CMV status not recorded). Some clones in this sample may be carry-over from other donors' samples.

This clonotype was found a few times. The chain carries TRBV7-8 and TRBJ1-1; D may be TRBD1 (5 bases). CDR3 length: 14 residues. Per the germline V gene, CDR1 is SGHVS and CDR2 is FQNEAQ. V lost 6 bases and J lost 3, with 14 bases in between. The CDR3 here is CASRPQGWDTEAFF. In DNA, the CDR3 is TGTGCCAGCAGGCCCCAGGGTTGGGACACTGAAGCTTTCTTT.

This clonotype was observed a few times. The chain is built from TRBV7-2 and TRBJ2-1, with 9 bases fitting TRBD2. Germline V gene lookup returns CDR1 SGHTA and CDR2 FQGNSA. CDR3 length: 17 residues. The ends lost 7 bases at V and 5 bases at J; junction bases unmatched: 15. The DNA of the CDR3 is TGTGCCAGCAAAAGGGGCGGGAGGGCCGAGTTAGACAATGAGCAGTTCTTC. Translated: CASKRGGRAELDNEQFF.

The rearrangement links TRBV5-6 to TRBJ2-5; 14 nucleotides align to TRBD2. Looked up from germline, CDR1 is SGHDT and CDR2 is YYEEEE. CDR3 size: 17 residues. Trimming cost V 4 bases and J 7 bases; bases outside gene matches: 12. CDR3 in amino acids: CASSAGLAGVIWATQYF. The CDR3 region has the DNA TGTGCCAGCAGCGCGGGACTAGCGGGAGTGATATGGGCGACCCAGTACTTC.

This chain uses TRBV7-2 with TRBJ2-1, with TRBD2 matching over 8 bases. This CDR3 is built from 15 residues. Germline V CDR1 and CDR2: SGHTA, FQGNSA. With 1 base clipped from V and 3 bases from J, the junction kept 2 bases outside the gene matches. CDR3: CASSLGTSNYNEQFF. The CDR3 nucleotides read TGTGCCAGCAGCTTAGGGACTAGCAACTACAATGAGCAGTTCTTC.

V gene TRBV12-3 or TRBV12-4 combines with J gene TRBJ1-2; no reliable D call. This CDR3 contains 12 residues. V was cut by 6 bases and J by 8 bases, with 13 bases left in between. CDR3 protein: CASSPPESGYTF. The DNA of the CDR3 is TGTGCCAGCAGCCCCCCCGAAAGCGGCTACACCTTC.

The sample holds many counts of this clonotype. The chain combines TRBV7-9 with TRBJ2-2; TRBD1 matches 9 bases. With 5 bases clipped from V and 3 bases from J, the junction kept 1 base outside the gene matches. Germline assignment: CDR1 SEHNR and CDR2 FQNEAQ (reference sequence). This CDR3 is built from 14 residues. CDR3 residues: CASSRTGDTGELFF. The DNA for the CDR3 is TGTGCCAGCAGCCGGACAGGGGACACCGGGGAGCTGTTTTTT.

The chain joins TRBV30 to TRBJ2-7; D not certain. V dropped 3 bases and J dropped 4 bases, with 7 bases sitting between them. The CDR3 is 11 amino acids. The germline gives CDR1 GTSNPN, CDR2 SVGIG (reference sequence). CDR3 residues: CAWSPAYEQYF. CDR3 coding DNA: TGTGCCTGGAGCCCGGCATACGAGCAGTACTTC.

In its sample, this clonotype was seen a few times. This chain uses TRBV19 with TRBJ1-2; D remains ambiguous. The germline CDR1 and CDR2 sequences are LNHDA and SQIVND (reference sequence). There are 13 residues in the CDR3. The V end lost 6 bases, the J end lost 7 bases, and 15 bases lay between the germline ends. CDR3 loop: CASRTPIGLGYTF. The CDR3 DNA follows: TGTGCCAGTAGGACACCCATAGGCCTTGGCTACACCTTC.

Comment on this clonotype: A much larger clone is a single base away; this may be a read error. The V call is TRBV5-5, the J call TRBJ1-5; D is possibly TRBD1 (6 bases). There are 14 residues in the CDR3. Germline CDR1 reads SGHKS; CDR2 reads YYEKEE (reference sequence). Trimming cost V 2 bases and J 1 base, with 7 bases left between them. Written as DNA, the CDR3 is TGTGCCAGCAGCTTCGGACAGAGCAATCAGCCCCAGCATTTT. Translating it yields CASSFGQSNQPQHF. The whole variable domain, remainder taken from reference TRBV5-5 and TRBJ1-5, is DAGVTQSPTHLIKTRGQQVTLRCSPISGHKSVSWYQQVLGQGPQFIFQYYEKEERGRGNFPDRFSARQFPNYSSELNVNALLLGDSALYLCASSFGQSNQPQHFGDGTRLSIL.

On this clonotype: A junction boundary mismatches the germline segment, possibly from a read error. V and J are TRBV12-3 or TRBV12-4 and TRBJ1-6; the D is unclear. The CDR3 length is 15 residues. The CDR3 sequence: CASSFGLSNNSPLHF. For the CDR3, the DNA is TGTGCCAGCAGTTTTGGACTCTCCAATAATTCACCCCTCCACTTT.

V and J are TRBV7-9 and TRBJ2-5, with 13 nucleotides matching TRBD2. The CDR3 has 16 amino acids. The V gene's germline CDR1 is SEHNR and CDR2 FQNEAQ (reference sequence). V lost 4 bases to trimming and J lost 2 bases; unmatched junction nucleotides: 4. The CDR3 nucleotides read TGTGCCAGCAGCTACCTGACTAGCGGGGGGCAAGAGACCCAGTACTTC. Its translation: CASSYLTSGGQETQYF.

The chain joins TRBV7-6 to TRBJ2-5, with TRBD2 identical over 11 bases. The CDR3 has 15 amino acids. The germline CDR1 and CDR2 sequences are SGHVS and FNYEAQ. J gave up 9 bases and V 1 base, and 7 bases lay outside the gene matches. The DNA for the CDR3 is TGTGCCAGCAGCTTAGAGCCTAGCGGGGGGTGGTCCCAGTACTTC. Translation: CASSLEPSGGWSQYF.